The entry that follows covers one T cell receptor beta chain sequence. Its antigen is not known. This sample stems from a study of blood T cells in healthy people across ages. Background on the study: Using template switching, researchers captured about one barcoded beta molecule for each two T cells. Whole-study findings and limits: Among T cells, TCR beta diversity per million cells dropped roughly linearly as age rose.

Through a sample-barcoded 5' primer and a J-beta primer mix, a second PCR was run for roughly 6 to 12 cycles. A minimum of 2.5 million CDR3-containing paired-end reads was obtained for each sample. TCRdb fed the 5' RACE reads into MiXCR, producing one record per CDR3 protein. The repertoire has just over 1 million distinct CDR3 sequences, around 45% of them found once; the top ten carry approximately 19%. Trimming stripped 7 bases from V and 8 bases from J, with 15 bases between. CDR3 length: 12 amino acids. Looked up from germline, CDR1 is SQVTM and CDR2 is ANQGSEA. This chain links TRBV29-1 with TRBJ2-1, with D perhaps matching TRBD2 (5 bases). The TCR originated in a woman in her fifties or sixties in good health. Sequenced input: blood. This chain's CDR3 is CSASTGSDEQFF. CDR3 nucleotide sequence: TGCAGCGCTTCGACGGGGTCGGATGAGCAGTTCTTC.